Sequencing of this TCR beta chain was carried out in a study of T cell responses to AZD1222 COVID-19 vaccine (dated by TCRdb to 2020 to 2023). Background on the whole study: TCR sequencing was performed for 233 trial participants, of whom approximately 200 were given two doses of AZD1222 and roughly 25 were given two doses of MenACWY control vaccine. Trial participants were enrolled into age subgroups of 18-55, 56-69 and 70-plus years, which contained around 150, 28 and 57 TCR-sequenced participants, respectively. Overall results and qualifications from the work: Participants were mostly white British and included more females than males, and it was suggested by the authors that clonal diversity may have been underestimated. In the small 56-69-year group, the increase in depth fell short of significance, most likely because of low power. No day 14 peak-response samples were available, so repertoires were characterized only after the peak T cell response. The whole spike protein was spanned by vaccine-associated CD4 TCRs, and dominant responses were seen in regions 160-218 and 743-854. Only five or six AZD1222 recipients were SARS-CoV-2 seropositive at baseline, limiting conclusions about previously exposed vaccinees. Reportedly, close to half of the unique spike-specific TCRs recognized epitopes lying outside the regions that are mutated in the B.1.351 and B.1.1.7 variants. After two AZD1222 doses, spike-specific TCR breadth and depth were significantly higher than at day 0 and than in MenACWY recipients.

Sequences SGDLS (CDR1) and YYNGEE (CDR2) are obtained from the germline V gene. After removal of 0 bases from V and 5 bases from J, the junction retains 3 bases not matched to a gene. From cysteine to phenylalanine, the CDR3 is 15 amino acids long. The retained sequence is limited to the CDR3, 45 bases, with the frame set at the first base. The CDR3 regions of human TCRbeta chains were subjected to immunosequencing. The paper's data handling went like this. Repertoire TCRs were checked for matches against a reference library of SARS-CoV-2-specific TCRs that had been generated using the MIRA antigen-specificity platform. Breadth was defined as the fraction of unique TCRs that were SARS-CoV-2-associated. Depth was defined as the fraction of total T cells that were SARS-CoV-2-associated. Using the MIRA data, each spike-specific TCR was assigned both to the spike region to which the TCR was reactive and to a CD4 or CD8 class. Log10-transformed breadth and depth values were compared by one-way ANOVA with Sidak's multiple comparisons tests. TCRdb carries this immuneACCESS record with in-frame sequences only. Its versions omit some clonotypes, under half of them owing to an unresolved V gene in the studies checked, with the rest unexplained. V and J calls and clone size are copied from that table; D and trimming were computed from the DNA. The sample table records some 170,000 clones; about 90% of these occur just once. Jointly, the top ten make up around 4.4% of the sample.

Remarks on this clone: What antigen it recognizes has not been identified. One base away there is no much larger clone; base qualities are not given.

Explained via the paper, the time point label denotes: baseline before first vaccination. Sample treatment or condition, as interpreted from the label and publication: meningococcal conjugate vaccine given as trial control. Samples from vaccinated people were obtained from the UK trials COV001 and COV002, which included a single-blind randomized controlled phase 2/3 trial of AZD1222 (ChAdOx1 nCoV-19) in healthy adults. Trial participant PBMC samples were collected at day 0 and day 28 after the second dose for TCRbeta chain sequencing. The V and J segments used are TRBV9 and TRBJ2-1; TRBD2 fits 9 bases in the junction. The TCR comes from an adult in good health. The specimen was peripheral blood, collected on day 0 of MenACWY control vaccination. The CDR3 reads CASSVGGRADNEQFF. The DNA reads TGTGCCAGCAGCGTAGGCGGGAGGGCCGACAATGAGCAGTTCTTC. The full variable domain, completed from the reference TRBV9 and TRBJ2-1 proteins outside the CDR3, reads DSGVTQTPKHLITATGQRVTLRCSPRSGDLSVYWYQQSLDQGLQFLIQYYNGEERAKGNILERFSAQQFPDLHSELNLSSLELGDSALYFCASSVGGRADNEQFFGPGTRLTVL.